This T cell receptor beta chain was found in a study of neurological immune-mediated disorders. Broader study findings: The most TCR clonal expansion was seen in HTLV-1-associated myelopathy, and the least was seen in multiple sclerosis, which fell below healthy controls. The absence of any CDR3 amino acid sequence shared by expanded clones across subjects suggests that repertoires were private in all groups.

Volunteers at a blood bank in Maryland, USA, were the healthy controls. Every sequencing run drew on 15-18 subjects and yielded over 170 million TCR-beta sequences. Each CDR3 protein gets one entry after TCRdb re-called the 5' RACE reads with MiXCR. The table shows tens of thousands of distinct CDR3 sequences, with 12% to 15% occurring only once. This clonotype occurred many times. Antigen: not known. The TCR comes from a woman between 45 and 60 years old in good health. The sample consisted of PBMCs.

CDR3 amino acids: CASARDRGSYEQYF. Here the CDR3 DNA reads TGTGCCAGCGCCCGGGACAGGGGCTCCTACGAGCAGTACTTC. The J gene is TRBJ2-7, the V gene TRBV6-5; 10 nucleotides agree with TRBD1. The germline CDR1 and CDR2 sequences are MNHEY and SVGAGI. The ends lost 8 bases at V and 0 bases at J; junction bases unmatched: 4. This CDR3 spans 14 amino acids.